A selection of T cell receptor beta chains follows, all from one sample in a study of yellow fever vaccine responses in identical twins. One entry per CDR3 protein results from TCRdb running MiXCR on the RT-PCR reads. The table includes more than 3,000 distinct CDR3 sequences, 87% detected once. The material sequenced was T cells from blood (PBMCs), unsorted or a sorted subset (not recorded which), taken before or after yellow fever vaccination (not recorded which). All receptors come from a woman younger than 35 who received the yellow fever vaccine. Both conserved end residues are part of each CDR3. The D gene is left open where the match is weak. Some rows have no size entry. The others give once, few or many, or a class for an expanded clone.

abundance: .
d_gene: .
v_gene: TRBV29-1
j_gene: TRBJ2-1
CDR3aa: CSVEDWFF
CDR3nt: TGCAGCGTTGAAGATTGGTTCTTC

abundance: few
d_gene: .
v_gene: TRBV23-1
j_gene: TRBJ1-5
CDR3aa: CASSPSNQPQHF
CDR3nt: TGCGCCAGCAGTCCGAGCAATCAGCCCCAGCATTTT

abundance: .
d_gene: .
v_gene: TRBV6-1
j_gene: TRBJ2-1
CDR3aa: CASSPQENEQFF
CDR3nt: TGTGCCAGCAGTCCTCAGGAGAATGAGCAGTTCTTC

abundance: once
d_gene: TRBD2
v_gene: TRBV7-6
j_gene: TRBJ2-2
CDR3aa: CASSKSGTINTGELFF
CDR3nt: TGTGCCAGCAGCAAATCCGGGACTATAAACACCGGGGAGCTGTTTTTT

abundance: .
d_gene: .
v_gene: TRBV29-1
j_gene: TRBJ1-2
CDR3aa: CSVESGTPYGYTF
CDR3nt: TGCAGCGTTGAATCAGGGACTCCCTATGGCTACACCTTC

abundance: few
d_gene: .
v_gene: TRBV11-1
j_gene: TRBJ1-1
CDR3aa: CASSLRQNTEAFF
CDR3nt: TGTGCCAGCAGCTTAAGACAGAACACTGAAGCTTTCTTT

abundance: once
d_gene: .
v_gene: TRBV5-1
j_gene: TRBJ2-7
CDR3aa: CASSLGTSSYEQYF
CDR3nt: TGCGCCAGCAGCTTGGGAACGAGCTCCTACGAGCAGTACTTC

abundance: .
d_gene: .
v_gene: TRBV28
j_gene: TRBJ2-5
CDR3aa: CASSLWGRGQETQYF
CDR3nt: TGTGCCAGCAGTTTATGGGGGAGGGGGCAAGAGACCCAGTACTTC

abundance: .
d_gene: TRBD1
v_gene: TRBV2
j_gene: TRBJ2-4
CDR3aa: CASRDRDSLNIQYF
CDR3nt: TGTGCCAGCCGGGACAGGGATTCCCTAAACATTCAGTACTTC

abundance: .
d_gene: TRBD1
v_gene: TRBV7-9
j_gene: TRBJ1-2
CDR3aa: CAPGGDSNYGYTF
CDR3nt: TGTGCCCCAGGAGGGGACAGTAACTATGGCTACACCTTC

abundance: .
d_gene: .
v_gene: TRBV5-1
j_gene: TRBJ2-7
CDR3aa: CASSLTVSYEQYF
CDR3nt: TGCGCCAGCAGCTTGACAGTCTCCTACGAGCAGTACTTC

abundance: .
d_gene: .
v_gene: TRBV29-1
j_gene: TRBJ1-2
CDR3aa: CSVYGPYGYTF
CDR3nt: TGCAGCGTTTACGGCCCCTATGGCTACACCTTC

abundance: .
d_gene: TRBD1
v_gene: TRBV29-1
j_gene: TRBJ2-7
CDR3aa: CSAQGQVDSYEQYF
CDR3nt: TGCAGCGCCCAAGGACAGGTCGACTCCTACGAGCAGTACTTC

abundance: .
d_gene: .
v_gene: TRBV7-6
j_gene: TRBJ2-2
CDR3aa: CASSLGSDTGELFF
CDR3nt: TGTGCCAGCAGCTTGGGGTCGGACACCGGGGAGCTGTTTTTT

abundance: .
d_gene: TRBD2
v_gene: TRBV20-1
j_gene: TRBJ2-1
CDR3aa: CSAPKLAGDNEQFF
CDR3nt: TGCAGTGCTCCAAAATTAGCGGGGGACAATGAGCAGTTCTTC

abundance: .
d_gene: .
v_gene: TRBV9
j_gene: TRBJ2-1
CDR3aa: CASSPRDNEQFF
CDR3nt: TGTGCCAGCAGCCCAAGAGACAATGAGCAGTTCTTC

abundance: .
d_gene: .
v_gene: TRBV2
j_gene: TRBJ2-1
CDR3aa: CASRGQSSYNEQFF
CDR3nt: TGTGCCAGCAGAGGACAGAGCTCCTACAATGAGCAGTTCTTC

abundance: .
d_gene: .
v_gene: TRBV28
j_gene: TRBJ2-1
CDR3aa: CAIAASVNNEQFF
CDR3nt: TGTGCCATAGCGGCTAGCGTAAACAATGAGCAGTTCTTC

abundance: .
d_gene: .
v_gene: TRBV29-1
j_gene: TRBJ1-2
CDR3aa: CSVPSDRNYGYTF
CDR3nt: TGCAGCGTCCCTTCTGACAGAAACTATGGCTACACCTTC

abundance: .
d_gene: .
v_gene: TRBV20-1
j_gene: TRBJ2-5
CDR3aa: CSARVATQETQYF
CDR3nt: TGCAGTGCTAGGGTAGCAACTCAAGAGACCCAGTACTTC

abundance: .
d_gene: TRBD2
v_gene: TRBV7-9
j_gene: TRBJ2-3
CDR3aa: CASSSTLPGLRTDTQYF
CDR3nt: TGTGCCAGCAGCTCTACCCTGCCGGGACTACGCACAGATACGCAGTATTTT

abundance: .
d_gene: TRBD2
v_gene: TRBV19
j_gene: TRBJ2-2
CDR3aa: CASRGAGLANTGELFF
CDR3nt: TGTGCCAGTAGGGGAGCAGGACTAGCCAACACCGGGGAGCTGTTTTTT

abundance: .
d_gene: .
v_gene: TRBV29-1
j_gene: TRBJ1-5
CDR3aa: CSVVLGVSVENSNQPQHF
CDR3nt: TGCAGCGTTGTATTGGGGGTAAGTGTGGAAAATAGCAATCAGCCCCAGCATTTT

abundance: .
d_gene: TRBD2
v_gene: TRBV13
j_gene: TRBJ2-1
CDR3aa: CATREGGNNEQFF
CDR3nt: TGTGCCACGCGGGAGGGGGGAAACAATGAGCAGTTCTTC

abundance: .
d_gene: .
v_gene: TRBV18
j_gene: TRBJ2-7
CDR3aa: CASSSDKEQYF
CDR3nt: TGTGCCAGCTCATCCGACAAAGAGCAGTACTTC

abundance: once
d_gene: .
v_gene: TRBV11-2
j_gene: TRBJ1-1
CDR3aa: CASSQNTEAFF
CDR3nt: TGTGCCAGCAGTCAGAACACTGAAGCTTTCTTT

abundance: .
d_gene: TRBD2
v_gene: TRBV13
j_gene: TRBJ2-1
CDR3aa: CASSNAGGSYNEQFF
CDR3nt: TGTGCCAGCAGCAATGCGGGGGGCTCCTACAATGAGCAGTTCTTC

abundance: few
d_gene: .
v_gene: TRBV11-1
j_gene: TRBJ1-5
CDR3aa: CASSFLRGPQHF
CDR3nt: TGTGCCAGCAGCTTCCTTAGGGGGCCCCAGCATTTT

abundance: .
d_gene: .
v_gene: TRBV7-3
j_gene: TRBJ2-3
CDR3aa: CASSLRISASTDTQYF
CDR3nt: TGTGCCAGCAGCTTACGTATATCAGCTAGCACAGATACGCAGTATTTT

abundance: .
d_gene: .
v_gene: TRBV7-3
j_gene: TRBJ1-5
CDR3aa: CASSLTRRQLSSQPQHF
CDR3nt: TGTGCCAGCAGCTTAACTCGCAGACAGCTGAGCAGTCAGCCCCAGCATTTT

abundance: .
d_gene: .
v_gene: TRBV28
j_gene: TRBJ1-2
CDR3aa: CASSSPGPPNYGYTF
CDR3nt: TGTGCCAGCAGTTCTCCCGGGCCCCCAAACTATGGCTACACCTTC

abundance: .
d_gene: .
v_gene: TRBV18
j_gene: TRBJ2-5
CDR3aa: CASSPGYQETQYF
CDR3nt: TGTGCCAGCTCACCTGGGTACCAAGAGACCCAGTACTTC

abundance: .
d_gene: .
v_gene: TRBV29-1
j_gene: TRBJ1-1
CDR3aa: CSVDATGRNTEAFF
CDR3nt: TGCAGCGTTGACGCGACAGGCAGAAACACTGAAGCTTTCTTT

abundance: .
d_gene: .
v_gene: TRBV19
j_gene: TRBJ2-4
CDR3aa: CASSAGNPNIQYF
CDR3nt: TGTGCCAGTAGCGCAGGAAACCCAAACATTCAGTACTTC

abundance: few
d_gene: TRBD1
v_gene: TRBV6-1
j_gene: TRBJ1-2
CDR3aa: CASTTGGGGLQGGYTF
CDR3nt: TGTGCCAGCACCACAGGGGGAGGAGGGCTCCAAGGTGGCTACACCTTC

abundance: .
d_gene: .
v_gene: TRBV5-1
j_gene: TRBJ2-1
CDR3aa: CASSSVPAPNNEQFF
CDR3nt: TGCGCCAGCAGCTCCGTCCCAGCCCCTAACAATGAGCAGTTCTTC

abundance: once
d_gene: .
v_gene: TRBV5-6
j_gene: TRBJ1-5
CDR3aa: CASTHWGGSRQPQHF
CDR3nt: TGTGCCAGCACACATTGGGGGGGGTCGCGTCAGCCCCAGCATTTT

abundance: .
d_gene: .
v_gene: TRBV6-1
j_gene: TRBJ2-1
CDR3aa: CASSILGGPYNEQFF
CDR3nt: TGTGCCAGCAGCATCCTGGGGGGACCGTACAATGAGCAGTTCTTC

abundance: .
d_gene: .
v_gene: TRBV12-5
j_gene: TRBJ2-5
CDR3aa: CASGVLPTTQYF
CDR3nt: TGTGCTAGTGGGGTCCTACCCACGACCCAGTACTTC

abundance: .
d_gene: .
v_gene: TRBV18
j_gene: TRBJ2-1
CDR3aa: CASSPNSYNEQFF
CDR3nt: TGTGCCAGCTCACCGAACAGCTACAATGAGCAGTTCTTC

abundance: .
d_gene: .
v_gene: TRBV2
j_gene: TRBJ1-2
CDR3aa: CASRVIQGRYYGYTF
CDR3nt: TGTGCCAGCAGGGTTATTCAAGGGAGGTACTATGGCTACACCTTC

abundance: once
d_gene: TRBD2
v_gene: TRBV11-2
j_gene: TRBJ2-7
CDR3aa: CASSLSSLAGTNYEQYF
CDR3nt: TGTGCCAGCAGCTTATCCTCGCTAGCGGGGACAAATTACGAGCAGTACTTC

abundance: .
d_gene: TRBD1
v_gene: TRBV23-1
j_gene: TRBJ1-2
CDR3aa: CASRGTGKGYTF
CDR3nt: TGCGCCAGCAGAGGGACAGGGAAAGGCTACACCTTC

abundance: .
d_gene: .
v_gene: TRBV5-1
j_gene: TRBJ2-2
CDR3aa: CASSLRATGELFF
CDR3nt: TGCGCCAGCAGCTTGAGAGCCACCGGGGAGCTGTTTTTT

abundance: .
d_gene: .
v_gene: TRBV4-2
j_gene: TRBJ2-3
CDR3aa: CASSQRFTDTQYF
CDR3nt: TGTGCCAGCAGCCAACGATTTACAGATACGCAGTATTTT

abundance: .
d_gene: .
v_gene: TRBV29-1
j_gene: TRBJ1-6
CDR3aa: CSVKTSGSYNSPLHF
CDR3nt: TGCAGCGTCAAAACATCTGGGTCCTATAATTCACCCCTCCACTTT

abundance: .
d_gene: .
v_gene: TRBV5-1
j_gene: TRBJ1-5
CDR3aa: CASSLEGSQPQHF
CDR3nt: TGCGCCAGCAGCTTGGAGGGGAGTCAGCCCCAGCATTTT

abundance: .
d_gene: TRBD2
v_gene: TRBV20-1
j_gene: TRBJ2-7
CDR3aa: CSAPGTSGYEQYF
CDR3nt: TGCAGTGCCCCGGGGACTAGCGGGTACGAGCAGTACTTC

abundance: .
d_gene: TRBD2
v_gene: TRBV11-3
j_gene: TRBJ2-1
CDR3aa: CASSSGTSGRLHEQFF
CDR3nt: TGTGCCAGCAGCTCAGGGACTAGCGGGAGACTACATGAGCAGTTCTTC

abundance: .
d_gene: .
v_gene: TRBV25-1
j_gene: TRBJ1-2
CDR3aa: CASNPPGQGYGYTF
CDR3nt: TGTGCCAGCAACCCGCCGGGACAAGGCTATGGCTACACCTTC

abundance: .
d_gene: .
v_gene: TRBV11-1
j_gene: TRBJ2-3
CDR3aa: CASSHRRASWADTQYF
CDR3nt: TGTGCCAGCAGCCATCGAAGGGCGAGTTGGGCAGATACGCAGTATTTT

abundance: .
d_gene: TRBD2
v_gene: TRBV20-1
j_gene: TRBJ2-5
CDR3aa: CSAVSGSETQYF
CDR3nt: TGCAGTGCCGTTAGCGGGTCCGAGACCCAGTACTTC

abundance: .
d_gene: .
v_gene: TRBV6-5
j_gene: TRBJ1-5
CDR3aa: CASSLGITGNQPQHF
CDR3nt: TGTGCCAGCAGCCTAGGGATTACGGGCAATCAGCCCCAGCATTTT

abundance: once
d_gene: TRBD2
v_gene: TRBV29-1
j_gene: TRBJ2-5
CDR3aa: CSVEPLAGVGETQYF
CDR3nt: TGCAGCGTTGAACCTTTAGCGGGAGTCGGAGAGACCCAGTACTTC

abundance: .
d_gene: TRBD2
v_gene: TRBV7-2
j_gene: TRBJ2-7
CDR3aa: CASSSWTSRNEQYF
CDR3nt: TGTGCCAGCAGCTCCTGGACTAGTCGGAACGAGCAGTACTTC